The 25 T cell receptor beta chains given below trace back to one sample, sequenced in a study of cytomegalovirus exposure and HLA in healthy donors. Profiled with immunoSEQ multiplex PCR; TCRdb holds only in-frame clones, not every one. The repertoire includes 150,000 to 180,000 clones, roughly 84% of them detected once, and roughly 2.1% sits in the top ten. Sequencing used PBMCs. These receptors all come from a human donor in good health.

The chain carries TRBV29-1 and TRBJ2-3, with 8 positions matching TRBD2. The CDR3 totals 14 residues. The germline V gene encodes CDR1 SQVTM and CDR2 ANQGSEA. V lost 7 bases and J lost 8; bases outside the gene matches: 14. CDR3 sequence reads: CSAQNAGGGGTQYF. DNA for the CDR3: TGCAGCGCCCAAAATGCGGGAGGAGGGGGTACGCAGTATTTT.

This rearrangement joins TRBV9 to TRBJ2-3, with 12 bases matching TRBD2. After removal of 0 bases from V and 1 base from J, the junction contained 0 bases not matched to a gene. Per germline, CDR1 SGDLS and CDR2 YYNGEE. This CDR3 is built from 16 residues. The CDR3 bases are TGTGCCAGCAGCGTAGGACTAGCGGGGGGCACAGATACGCAGTATTTT. Its translation: CASSVGLAGGTDTQYF.

The gene calls are TRBV7-2 and TRBJ1-6; 8 nucleotides line up with TRBD1. The CDR3 totals 19 residues. V gave up 1 base and J gave up 4 bases; unmatched junction bases: 12. The V gene's germline CDR1 is SGHTA and CDR2 FQGNSA. The CDR3: CASSLVGVGQVSYNSPLHF. CDR3 DNA: TGTGCCAGCAGCTTAGTAGGGGTGGGACAGGTTTCTTATAATTCACCCCTCCACTTT.

This chain joins TRBV27 and TRBJ2-7; TRBD1 is a possible D gene (6 bases). V was cut by 4 bases and J by 2 bases, with 9 bases left in between. This CDR3 is built from 13 residues. CDR1 is MNHEY, CDR2 SMNVEV, per germline (reference sequence). DNA of the CDR3: TGTGCCAGCAGTTACAGGGTCGCCTACGAGCAGTACTTC. Translating gives CASSYRVAYEQYF.

This clone was counted a few times. This sequence joins TRBV2 and TRBJ1-3; the D is unclear. This CDR3 has 13 amino acids. Germline V lookup: CDR1 SNHLY, CDR2 FYNNEI. Trimming pared 5 bases from V and 2 bases from J, leaving 7 bases between. CDR3 sequence (DNA): TGTGCCAGCAGTTACGGTACTGGAAACACCATATATTTT. Translating gives CASSYGTGNTIYF.

As regards this clone: This sample also contains other DNA sequences that code for the same CDR3. The V call is TRBV5-1, the J call TRBJ2-1; no firm D call. CDR1 is SGHRS, CDR2 YFSETQ, per germline. The CDR3 has 14 amino acids. Deletions cut 4 bases from V and 0 bases from J, with 8 bases between. As DNA, the CDR3 is TGCGCCAGCAGCGGCGGTAGCTCCTACAATGAGCAGTTCTTC. It encodes CASSGGSSYNEQFF.

Here the CDR3 reads CAYQQGRHEKLFF. Here the CDR3 DNA reads TGTGCCTACCAACAGGGAAGGCATGAAAAACTGTTTTTT. This chain connects TRBV30 to TRBJ1-4; TRBD1 is a possible D gene (6 bases). V gave up 7 bases and J gave up 6 bases, with 15 bases separating them. The length of the CDR3 is 13 residues. Germline CDR1 and CDR2: GTSNPN and SVGIG (reference sequence).

This chain joins TRBV6-5 and TRBJ2-7; the D gene is possibly TRBD2 (5 bases). The CDR3 covers 16 residues. The V end was cut by 4 bases, the J end by 2 bases, with 18 bases between. Germline-derived CDR1 and CDR2 are MNHEY and SVGAGI. DNA for the CDR3: TGTGCCAGCAGTTCCCTACTAACCGGGATTCCCTACGAGCAGTACTTC. Translated, it gives CASSSLLTGIPYEQYF.

The V gene is TRBV4-1, the J gene TRBJ2-2; the match to TRBD1 covers 9 bases. The CDR3 extends over 18 amino acids. Per the germline V gene, CDR1 is MGHRA and CDR2 is YSYEKL. With V trimmed by 0 bases and J by 2 bases, 7 bases remained unmatched. The CDR3 DNA follows: TGCGCCAGCAGCCAAGAACCGACAGGGGGAGGAAACACCGGGGAGCTGTTTTTT. Encoded protein: CASSQEPTGGGNTGELFF.

The rearrangement joins TRBV6-1 to TRBJ2-1; TRBD1 agrees at 10 bases. This CDR3 contains 15 residues. The V gene's germline CDR1 is MNHNS and CDR2 SASEGT. V gave up 6 bases and J gave up 9 bases; unmatched junction bases: 11. CDR3 protein: CASSMTGGAIVEQFF. DNA of the CDR3: TGTGCCAGCAGCATGACAGGGGGCGCGATAGTTGAGCAGTTCTTC.

The J gene is TRBJ2-6, the V gene TRBV29-1, with TRBD1 matching over 7 bases. The CDR3 consists of 16 residues. The germline V gene has CDR1 SQVTM and CDR2 ANQGSEA. V dropped 0 bases and J dropped 2; count of bases not matched to a gene: 4. The CDR3 DNA follows: TGCAGCGTTGAAGAACTAACAGGGGCTGGGGCCAACGTCCTGACTTTC. Translating it yields CSVEELTGAGANVLTF. The full variable domain, completed using reference TRBV29-1 and TRBJ2-6, is SAVISQKPSRDICQRGTSLTIQCQVDSQVTMMFWYRQQPGQSLTLIATANQGSEATYESGFVIDKFPISRPNLTFSTLTVSNMSPEDSSIYLCSVEELTGAGANVLTFGAGSRLTVL.

The rearrangement joins TRBV19 to TRBJ2-2; 7 nucleotides line up with TRBD1. The CDR3 extends over 13 amino acids. Germline CDR1 and CDR2: LNHDA and SQIVND (reference sequence). Germline trimming cut 3 bases from V and 6 bases from J; bases unmatched to any gene: 1. CDR3 in DNA: TGTGCCAGTAGTATGAGGGGGCCCGGGGAGCTGTTTTTT. Its translation is CASSMRGPGELFF.

This clone was observed a handful of times. The chain links TRBV5-1 to TRBJ2-1, with D perhaps matching TRBD2 (5 bases). V shed 1 base and J shed 4 bases, with 18 bases lying between them. The CDR3 extends over 17 amino acids. Germline loops: CDR1 SGHRS, CDR2 YFSETQ. Here the CDR3 DNA reads TGCGCCAGCAGCTTGTTAGGTGTCCCTGGGGAGTACAATGAGCAGTTCTTC. Translated: CASSLLGVPGEYNEQFF.

This rearrangement joins TRBV7-3 to TRBJ1-1; D might be TRBD1 (5 bases). CDR3 length: 14 amino acids. Germline V CDR1 and CDR2: SGHTA, FQGTGA. Trimming removed 0 bases at V and 3 bases at J, with 8 bases between. The CDR3 sequence: CASSLTGGDTEAFF. CDR3 in DNA: TGTGCCAGCAGCTTAACGGGAGGGGACACTGAAGCTTTCTTT.

This clone was observed a few times. The chain links TRBV25-1 to TRBJ1-1; D is possibly TRBD1 (6 bases). The CDR3 has 14 residues. Germline V gives CDR1 MGHDK, CDR2 SYGVNS. The ends were cut back, 4 bases at V and 1 base at J, with 10 bases in the middle. CDR3: CASSVRGSNTEAFF. DNA of the CDR3: TGTGCCAGCAGTGTCAGGGGCTCGAACACTGAAGCTTTCTTT.

CDR3 in amino acids: CASSRTGGWGNQPQHF. Here the CDR3 DNA reads TGTGCCAGTAGTAGGACAGGGGGGTGGGGCAATCAGCCCCAGCATTTT. This chain links TRBV19 with TRBJ1-5, with 10 bases aligning to TRBD1. Germline lookup yields CDR1 LNHDA and CDR2 SQIVND (reference sequence). V lost 4 bases to trimming and J lost 2 bases; unmatched junction nucleotides: 5. This CDR3 has 16 residues.

The rearrangement links TRBV27 to TRBJ1-1; D call uncertain. The CDR3 is 15 amino acids. CDR1 and CDR2 (germline): MNHEY, SMNVEV (reference sequence). V lost 3 bases and J lost 1, with 12 bases in between. The CDR3 region has the DNA TGTGCCAGCAGTTTTCGGGGTGGGTCGAACACTGAAGCTTTCTTT. Its translation: CASSFRGGSNTEAFF.

The CDR3 loop is CASSYEGGPLHF. In DNA form, the CDR3 reads TGTGCCAGCAGCTATGAGGGCGGCCCCCTCCACTTT. V is TRBV5-6 and J is TRBJ1-6; D remains unclear. The germline CDR1 and CDR2 sequences are SGHDT and YYEEEE. The CDR3 sequence is 12 residues long. With 3 bases removed from V and 13 bases from J, the gap between germline ends came to 11 bases.

The CDR3 loop is CAISGLAFVDEQFF. The CDR3 bases are TGTGCCATCAGTGGATTAGCTTTTGTCGATGAGCAGTTCTTC. The chain couples TRBV10-3 to TRBJ2-1; D is unclear. CDR3 length: 14 residues. With 4 bases removed from V and 8 bases from J, the gap between germline ends came to 15 bases. The germline V gene has CDR1 ENHRY and CDR2 SYGVKD.

The V call is TRBV29-1, the J call TRBJ1-1; no clear D gene. This CDR3 has 13 residues. V was clipped by 6 bases and J by 0 bases, with 11 bases between them. Germline V gene sequence: CDR1 SQVTM, CDR2 ANQGSEA. CDR3 nucleotides: TGCAGCGTGGGAGGCAGAATGAACACTGAAGCTTTCTTT. Translated, it gives CSVGGRMNTEAFF.

The gene calls are TRBV9 and TRBJ1-1; D is unresolved. The germline V gene encodes CDR1 SGDLS and CDR2 YYNGEE. The CDR3 consists of 16 residues. V gave up 4 bases and J gave up 8 bases, with 24 bases separating them. In nucleotides, the CDR3 is TGTGCCAGCAGCAGAGGGTCAGGAGGGCCGTTCGCCGAAGCTTTCTTT. It is translated as CASSRGSGGPFAEAFF. Variable domain in full (rest from reference TRBV9 and TRBJ1-1): DSGVTQTPKHLITATGQRVTLRCSPRSGDLSVYWYQQSLDQGLQFLIQYYNGEERAKGNILERFSAQQFPDLHSELNLSSLELGDSALYFCASSRGSGGPFAEAFFGQGTRLTVV.

This chain uses TRBV28 with TRBJ1-2; D gene unclear. Germline CDR1 is MDHEN and CDR2 is SYDVKM. V was clipped by 2 bases and J by 3 bases, with 7 bases between them. CDR3 length equals 13 residues. The CDR3 spells CASSLQEDYGYTF. The CDR3, as DNA: TGTGCCAGCAGTTTACAGGAGGACTATGGCTACACCTTC.

V and J are TRBV29-1 and TRBJ2-3, with D unresolved. The CDR3 length is 13 residues. With 2 bases removed from V and 0 bases from J, the gap between germline ends came to 6 bases. The V gene's germline CDR1 is SQVTM and CDR2 ANQGSEA. The CDR3: CSVEISSTDTQYF. The CDR3 DNA reads as TGCAGCGTTGAAATCTCTAGCACAGATACGCAGTATTTT.

V gene TRBV11-2 combines with J gene TRBJ1-2; D may be TRBD1 (5 bases). CDR1 is SGHAT, CDR2 FQNNGV, per germline. V lost 5 bases and J lost 6, with 13 bases in between. CDR3 length equals 13 residues. The CDR3 nucleotides read TGTGCCAGCAGCCGCCAAACAGGAAATGGCTACACCTTC. It is translated as CASSRQTGNGYTF.

The chain has TRBV6-1 and TRBJ1-5, with D maybe TRBD1 (6 bases). The CDR3 spans 15 residues. The V gene's germline CDR1 is MNHNS and CDR2 SASEGT. Between the trimmed V and J ends, which lost 0 bases and 7 bases, there was a span of 13 bases. CDR3 nucleotide sequence: TGTGCCAGCAGTGAAGCGGGGACAAATTGGCAGCCCCAGCATTTT. Translated, it gives CASSEAGTNWQPQHF.